Below, 21 T cell receptor beta chains from the same sample are listed, as sequenced in a study of human T cells and chemical hapten exposure. Time point noted: pre-sensitization, week 0. The treatment is: therapeutic diphenylcyclopropenone sensitization with weekly scalp DPC. TCRdb reprocessed the RACE reads with MiXCR, giving one entry per CDR3 protein. The table has over 300,000 distinct CDR3 sequences, roughly 5% seen once; the top ten hold just over 2.5%. The sequences come from whole blood, collected in connection with sensitization to the hapten diphenylcyclopropenone (DPC). These receptors all come from a woman aged 45-60 years with alopecia areata. Some clones in this sample may be carry-over from other donors' samples.

This clonotype was seen a few times. V gene TRBV20-1 combines with J gene TRBJ1-2; D might be TRBD1 (5 bases). V dropped 2 bases and J dropped 2 bases, with 6 bases sitting between them. Per germline, CDR1 DFQATT and CDR2 SNEGSKA (reference sequence). This CDR3 has 12 amino acids. CDR3 bases: TGCAGTGCTAGACGGGGGAACTATGGCTACACCTTC. Translated: CSARRGNYGYTF.

This clonotype was counted at least ten times. This rearrangement joins TRBV4-3 to TRBJ2-5; 7 bases map to TRBD2. There are 14 residues in the CDR3. With V trimmed by 5 bases and J by 3 bases, 6 bases remained unmatched. Germline loops: CDR1 LGHNA, CDR2 YSLEER. The CDR3 sequence: CASSDGTNEETQYF. The CDR3 nucleotides read TGCGCCAGCAGCGACGGGACTAATGAAGAGACCCAGTACTTC.

In its sample, this clonotype was seen a few times. The rearrangement joins TRBV7-2 to TRBJ2-7; 10 nucleotides line up with TRBD2. J lost 0 bases, V lost 3 bases, and 2 bases had no gene match. This CDR3 has 15 residues. CDR1 SGHTA and CDR2 FQGNSA come from the germline V gene. The DNA for the CDR3 is TGTGCCAGCAGCTTCGGGACTAGCGCCTCCTACGAGCAGTACTTC. Amino acid sequence: CASSFGTSASYEQYF.

The genes are TRBV5-1 and TRBJ1-1; a weak D match, TRBD1 (5 bases). Trimming shortened V by 0 bases and J by 7 bases, and 13 bases separated the two germline ends. Germline V gene lookup returns CDR1 SGHRS and CDR2 YFSETQ. The CDR3 runs 14 residues. CDR3 sequence reads: CASSLAQVGGEAFF. As DNA, the CDR3 is TGCGCCAGCAGCTTGGCACAGGTTGGGGGTGAAGCTTTCTTT.

This clonotype was seen many times. V is TRBV2 and J is TRBJ1-5; D not resolved. This CDR3 has 14 residues. The V and J ends lost 6 bases and 3 bases respectively, with 12 bases between them. Per germline, CDR1 SNHLY and CDR2 FYNNEI. CDR3: CASRRSQYNQPQHF. The CDR3 region has the DNA TGTGCCAGCAGGCGGTCGCAATACAATCAGCCCCAGCATTTT.

This clonotype was picked up a small number of times. This chain links TRBV5-1 with TRBJ1-3; D not resolved. Trimming removed 3 bases from V and 0 bases from J, with 7 bases in between. The V gene's germline CDR1 is SGHRS and CDR2 YFSETQ. The CDR3 loop spans 14 amino acids. The CDR3 DNA is TGCGCCAGCAGCTGGGGAGGCTCTGGAAACACCATATATTTT. This gives the protein CASSWGGSGNTIYF.

The J gene is TRBJ1-1, the V gene TRBV10-3; D gene unclear. The CDR3 contains 13 residues. Germline assignment: CDR1 ENHRY and CDR2 SYGVKD. With 2 bases removed from V and 1 base from J, the gap between germline ends came to 5 bases. DNA of the CDR3: TGTGCCATCAGTGAGAAGGGGAACACTGAAGCTTTCTTT. It is translated as CAISEKGNTEAFF.

This chain links TRBV14 with TRBJ2-3, with D maybe TRBD2 (6 bases). Trimming removed 5 bases at V and 3 bases at J, with 18 bases between. There are 16 residues in the CDR3. CDR1 is SGHDN and CDR2 is FVKESK in the germline V gene. The DNA for the CDR3 is TGTGCCAGCAGCACGCCTAGCGCCCCCTGGACAGATACGCAGTATTTT. Translating it yields CASSTPSAPWTDTQYF.

This clonotype was detected ten times or more. The chain joins TRBV14 to TRBJ1-6; the D is unclear. This CDR3 has 16 amino acids. Trimming took 0 bases from V and 3 from J, leaving 9 bases between them. Germline CDR1 and CDR2: SGHDN and FVKESK. The CDR3 spells CASSQDSGFYNSPLHF. The DNA for the CDR3 is TGTGCCAGCAGCCAAGATTCCGGGTTCTATAATTCACCCCTCCACTTT. The entire variable domain, with the rest obtained from reference TRBV14 and TRBJ1-6, is as follows: EAGVTQFPSHSVIEKGQTVTLRCDPISGHDNLYWYRRVMGKEIKFLLHFVKESKQDESGMPNNRFLAERTGGTYSTLKVQPAELEDSGVYFCASSQDSGFYNSPLHFGNGTRLTVT.

The rearrangement joins TRBV12-3 or TRBV12-4 to TRBJ1-2; D is unclear. This CDR3 has 12 amino acids. The V end was cut by 1 base, the J end by 10 bases, with 10 bases between. The CDR3 sequence is CASSLGQSNYTF. DNA of the CDR3: TGTGCCAGCAGTTTAGGGCAGTCCAACTACACCTTC.

The sample holds many counts of this clonotype. V is TRBV29-1 and J is TRBJ1-2; D unclear. CDR3 length: 14 residues. V was pared by 4 bases and J by 2 bases, with 14 bases between. CDR1 SQVTM and CDR2 ANQGSEA come from the germline V gene. The CDR3 DNA reads TGCAGCGTTGCTGAGAAGGCAGCCAACTATGGCTACACCTTC. It yields the protein CSVAEKAANYGYTF. The entire variable domain, with the rest obtained from reference TRBV29-1 and TRBJ1-2, is as follows: SAVISQKPSRDICQRGTSLTIQCQVDSQVTMMFWYRQQPGQSLTLIATANQGSEATYESGFVIDKFPISRPNLTFSTLTVSNMSPEDSSIYLCSVAEKAANYGYTFGSGTRLTVV.

This clonotype was observed at least ten times. The J gene is TRBJ2-3, the V gene TRBV29-1; TRBD2 agrees at 12 bases. Losses at the gene ends were 6 bases for V and 5 bases for J; bases not matched to a gene: 9. Per the germline V gene, CDR1 is SQVTM and CDR2 is ANQGSEA. This CDR3 region has 15 residues. CDR3 sequence (DNA): TGCAGCGTGTTCCTACTAGCGGGAGGCCAAGATACGCAGTATTTT. This translates into CSVFLLAGGQDTQYF.

This clonotype was seen a few times. The chain joins TRBV5-4 to TRBJ1-3; D gene uncertain. Germline lookup yields CDR1 SGHNT and CDR2 YYREEE (reference sequence). This CDR3 contains 15 residues. The V end was cut by 2 bases, the J end by 0 bases, with 9 bases between. CDR3 residues: CASSFDTSSGNTIYF. The CDR3 region has the DNA TGTGCCAGCAGCTTCGACACAAGCTCTGGAAACACCATATATTTT.

The chain employs TRBV7-8 and TRBJ2-1; 7 nucleotides match TRBD1. The V and J ends lost 1 base and 4 bases, in that order; junction bases with no gene match: 4. Germline assignment: CDR1 SGHVS and CDR2 FQNEAQ. This CDR3 is built from 15 residues. The CDR3 loop is CASSLEQGRYNEQFF. The CDR3 region has the DNA TGTGCCAGCAGCTTAGAACAGGGGAGATACAATGAGCAGTTCTTC.

This clonotype has a count of ten or more. V is TRBV5-1 and J is TRBJ2-5; 8 bases align to TRBD1. The CDR3 is 14 residues long. Germline trimming cut 2 bases from V and 5 bases from J; bases unmatched to any gene: 5. Germline V gene data show CDR1 as SGHRS and CDR2 as YFSETQ. CDR3 sequence: CASSFQGARETQYF. The CDR3 DNA follows: TGCGCCAGCAGCTTCCAGGGGGCGAGGGAGACCCAGTACTTC.

This clonotype appeared many times. This chain joins TRBV12-3 or TRBV12-4 and TRBJ1-1; no firm D call. The V and J ends lost 7 bases and 1 base respectively, with 10 bases between them. The CDR3 contains 13 residues. Written as DNA, the CDR3 is TGTGCCAGCAAAGAGACACCGAACACTGAAGCTTTCTTT. Protein sequence: CASKETPNTEAFF.

The chain is built from TRBV6-2 or TRBV6-3 and TRBJ2-5, with D perhaps TRBD1 (5 bases). CDR3 length: 14 residues. Germline CDR1 MNHEY, CDR2 SVGEGT. Trimming took 7 bases from V and 9 from J, leaving 21 bases between them. In nucleotides, the CDR3 is TGTGCCAGCAATCAGGGCCACAATGAATTGGCCCAGTACTTC. Its protein product is CASNQGHNELAQYF.

The J gene is TRBJ2-2, the V gene TRBV5-4, with 7 bases aligning to TRBD1. CDR1 and CDR2 from the germline V gene are SGHNT and YYREEE (reference sequence). Germline trimming cut 5 bases from V and 5 bases from J; bases unmatched to any gene: 9. The CDR3 is made up of 15 amino acids. CDR3 amino acids: CASSQSRGYTGELFF. The CDR3 DNA is TGTGCCAGCAGTCAGAGCAGGGGGTATACCGGGGAGCTGTTTTTT.

This clonotype has more than one count but fewer than ten. This chain joins TRBV19 and TRBJ2-7; D might be TRBD2 (5 bases). The CDR3 covers 14 residues. In germline, CDR1 is LNHDA, CDR2 SQIVND (reference sequence). V lost 9 bases, J lost 0 bases, and 15 bases lay in between. The CDR3 is CARPQRYSSYEQYF. The CDR3 region has the DNA TGTGCCAGACCCCAGCGGTATAGCTCCTACGAGCAGTACTTC.

The V call is TRBV6-5, the J call TRBJ2-3, with D tentatively TRBD1 or TRBD2 (6 bases each). The CDR3 length is 12 residues. The V end lost 4 bases, the J end lost 9 bases, and 11 bases lay between the germline ends. CDR1 is MNHEY, CDR2 SVGAGI, per germline. CDR3 sequence: CASSFRRGTQYF. CDR3 bases: TGTGCCAGCAGTTTCCGGAGGGGGACGCAGTATTTT.

This clonotype came up many times. The V gene is TRBV5-1, the J gene TRBJ2-1, with TRBD2 identical over 9 bases. The V and J ends lost 5 bases and 4 bases, in that order; junction bases with no gene match: 7. The length of the CDR3 is 15 residues. The germline V gene has CDR1 SGHRS and CDR2 YFSETQ. CDR3 nucleotide sequence: TGCGCCAGCAGACTAGCGGGTGTGCTGTACAATGAGCAGTTCTTC. This codes for CASRLAGVLYNEQFF.